Reported below is one TCR beta chain. Germline V CDR1 and CDR2: MGHRA, YSYEKL. The CDR3 is 11 residues long. V was trimmed by 7 bases and J by 3 bases, leaving 3 bases between them. This entry belongs to a study of T cells after yellow fever vaccination. TCRdb re-derived calls from the 5' RACE reads in MiXCR, one entry per CDR3 protein. This repertoire shows some 320,000 distinct CDR3 sequences, about 8.7% found once; its top ten account for 15% to 20%. This TCR came from a man in his late teens or twenties who received the YFV17D yellow fever vaccine. The chain carries TRBV4-1 and TRBJ2-2; the D is unclear. The starting material was PBMCs, obtained on the day of the first yellow fever vaccination. CDR3 sequence reads: CASTDTGELFF. In nucleotides, the CDR3 is TGCGCCAGCACAGACACCGGGGAGCTGTTTTTT.